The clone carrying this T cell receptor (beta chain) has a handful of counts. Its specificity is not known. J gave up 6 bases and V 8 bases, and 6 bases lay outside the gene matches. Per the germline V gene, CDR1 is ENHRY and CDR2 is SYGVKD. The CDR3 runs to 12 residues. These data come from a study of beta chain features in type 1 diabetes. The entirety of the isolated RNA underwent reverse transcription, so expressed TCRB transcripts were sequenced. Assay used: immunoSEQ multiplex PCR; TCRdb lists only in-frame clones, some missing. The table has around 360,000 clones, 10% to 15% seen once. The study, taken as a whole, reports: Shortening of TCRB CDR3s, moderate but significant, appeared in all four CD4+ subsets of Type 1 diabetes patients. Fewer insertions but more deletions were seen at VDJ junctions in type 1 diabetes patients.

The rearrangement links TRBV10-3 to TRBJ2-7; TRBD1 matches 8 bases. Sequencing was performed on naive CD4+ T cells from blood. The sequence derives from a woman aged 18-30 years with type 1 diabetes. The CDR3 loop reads CAIGQGSGEQYF. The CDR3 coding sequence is TGTGCCATCGGACAGGGATCTGGCGAGCAGTACTTC.